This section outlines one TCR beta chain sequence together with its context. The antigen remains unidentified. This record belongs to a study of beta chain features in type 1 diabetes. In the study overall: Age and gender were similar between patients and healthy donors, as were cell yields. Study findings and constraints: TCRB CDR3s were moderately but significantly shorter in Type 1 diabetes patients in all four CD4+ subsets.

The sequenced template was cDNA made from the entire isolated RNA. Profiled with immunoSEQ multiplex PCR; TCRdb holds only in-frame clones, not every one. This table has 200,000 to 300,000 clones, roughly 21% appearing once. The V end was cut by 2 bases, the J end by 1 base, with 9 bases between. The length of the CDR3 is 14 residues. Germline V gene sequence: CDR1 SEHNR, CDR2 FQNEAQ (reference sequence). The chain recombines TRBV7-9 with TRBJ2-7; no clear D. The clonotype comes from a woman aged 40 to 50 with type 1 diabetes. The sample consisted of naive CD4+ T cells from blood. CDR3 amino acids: CASSLPAGSYEQYF. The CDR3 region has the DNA TGTGCCAGCAGCTTACCGGCCGGGTCCTACGAGCAGTACTTC.